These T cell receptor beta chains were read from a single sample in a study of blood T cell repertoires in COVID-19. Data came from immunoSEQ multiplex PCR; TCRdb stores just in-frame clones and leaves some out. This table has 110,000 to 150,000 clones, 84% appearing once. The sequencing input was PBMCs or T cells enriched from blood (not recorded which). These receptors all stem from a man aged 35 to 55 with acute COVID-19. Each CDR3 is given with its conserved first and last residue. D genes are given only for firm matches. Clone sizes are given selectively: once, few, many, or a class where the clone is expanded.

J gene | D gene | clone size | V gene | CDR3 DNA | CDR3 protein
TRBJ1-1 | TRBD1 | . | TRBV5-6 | TGTGCCAGCAGCCGGGACAGGTTACCCTTGAACACTGAAGCTTTCTTT | CASSRDRLPLNTEAFF
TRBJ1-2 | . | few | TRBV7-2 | TGTGCCAGCAGCGTAATACTCGGGACAAATTATGGCTACACCTTC | CASSVILGTNYGYTF
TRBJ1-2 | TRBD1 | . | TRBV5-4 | TGTGCCAGCAGCTTGGAAATGAGTCCGGGACAGGGTGGTCATGGCTACACCTTC | CASSLEMSPGQGGHGYTF
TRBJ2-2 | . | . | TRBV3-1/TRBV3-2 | TGTGCCAGCAGCCAATCTAGGGGGACCGGGGAGCTGTTTTTT | CASSQSRGTGELFF
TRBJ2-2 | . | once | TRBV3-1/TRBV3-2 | TGTGCCAGCAGCCAAGATCGGGCCGGGGGATTACACACCGGGGAGCTGTTTTTT | CASSQDRAGGLHTGELFF
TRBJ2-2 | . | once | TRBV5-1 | TGCGCCAGCAGCTCATATGCCAGGGCGTCCAACACCGGGGAGCTGTTTTTT | CASSSYARASNTGELFF
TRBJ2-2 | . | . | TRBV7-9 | TGTGCCAGCAGCCCAAAACGGGACTCCACCACCGGGGAGCTGTTTTTT | CASSPKRDSTTGELFF
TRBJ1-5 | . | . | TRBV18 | TGTGCCAGCTCGCTAGTTGACAATCAGCCCCAGCATTTT | CASSLVDNQPQHF
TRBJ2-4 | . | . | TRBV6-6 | TGTGCCTGTGGTGACGGCGGGGTATCCAAAAACATTCAGTACTTC | CACGDGGVSKNIQYF
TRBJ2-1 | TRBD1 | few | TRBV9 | TGTGCCAGCAGCGTAGGCTGGACAGGGAATGAGCAGTTCTTC | CASSVGWTGNEQFF
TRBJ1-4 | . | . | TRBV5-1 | TGCGCCAGCAGCCTCCTGTCAGGGGATAATGAAAAACTGTTTTTT | CASSLLSGDNEKLFF
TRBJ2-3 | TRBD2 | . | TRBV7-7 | TGTGCCAGCAGCCTTGGACTAGCGGGAGGCCAAGATACGCAGTATTTT | CASSLGLAGGQDTQYF
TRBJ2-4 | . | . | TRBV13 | TGTGCCAGCAGCTTAGGACAGGGTACAAACATTCAGTACTTC | CASSLGQGTNIQYF
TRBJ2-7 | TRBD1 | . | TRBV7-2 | TGTGCCAGCAGCCCCGGGACAGGGGACTGGGACGAGCAGTACTTC | CASSPGTGDWDEQYF
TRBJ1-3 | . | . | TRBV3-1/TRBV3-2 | TGTGCCAGCGGAGGGTCAGGAAACACCATATATTTT | CASGGSGNTIYF
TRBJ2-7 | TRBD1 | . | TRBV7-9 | TGTGCCAGCAGCTTACAGGGACAGGGGGCGGGGGAGCAGTACTTC | CASSLQGQGAGEQYF
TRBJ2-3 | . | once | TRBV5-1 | TGCGCCAGCAGCTTGGTTGCGGAGGGCACAGATACGCAGTATTTT | CASSLVAEGTDTQYF
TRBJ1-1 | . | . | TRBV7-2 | TGTGCCAGCAGCGGGAGCGGGGTTACTGAAGCTTTCTTT | CASSGSGVTEAFF
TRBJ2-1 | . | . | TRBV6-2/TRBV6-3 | TGTGCCAGCAGTTATTTGGGCTTTTCCAATGAGCAGTTCTTC | CASSYLGFSNEQFF
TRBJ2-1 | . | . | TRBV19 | TGTGCCAGTAGTATCACGGGAAGCTCCTACAATGAGCAGTTCTTC | CASSITGSSYNEQFF
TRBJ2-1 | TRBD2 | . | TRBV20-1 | TGCAGTGCTAGTTACCCGACTAGCGGGAGTTGGTACAATGAGCAGTTCTTC | CSASYPTSGSWYNEQFF
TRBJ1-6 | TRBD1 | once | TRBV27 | TGTGCCACTTACGACAGGGTTGGTTCACCCCTCCACTTT | CATYDRVGSPLHF
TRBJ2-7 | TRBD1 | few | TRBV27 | TGTGCCAGCAGTTTTTCAGGGGGCCTCGAGCAGTACTTC | CASSFSGGLEQYF
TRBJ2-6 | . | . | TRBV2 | TGTGCCAGCAGTACAGGGAGCGGAGGGGCCAACGTCCTGACTTTC | CASSTGSGGANVLTF
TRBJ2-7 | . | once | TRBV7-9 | TGTGCCAGCAGCTGGGACTTCTACGAGCAGTACTTC | CASSWDFYEQYF
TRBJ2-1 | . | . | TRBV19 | TGTGCCAGTAGTATAACCGATCTACCCTACAATGAGCAGTTCTTC | CASSITDLPYNEQFF
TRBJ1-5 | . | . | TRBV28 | TGTGCCAGCAGTTTGCGAATTTGGGCAGTTAGCAATCAGCCCCAGCATTTT | CASSLRIWAVSNQPQHF
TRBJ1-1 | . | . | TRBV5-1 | TGCGCCAGCAGCCTGGAGGGGTGGGACACTGAAGCTTTCTTT | CASSLEGWDTEAFF
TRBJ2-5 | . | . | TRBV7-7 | TGTGCCAGCAGCTTGGGGGCCCGGGATGATGAGACCCAGTACTTC | CASSLGARDDETQYF
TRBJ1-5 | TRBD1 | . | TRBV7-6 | TGTGCCAGCAGCTTAGAAAGGTATGGACAGGGGGCCAATCAGCCCCAGCATTTT | CASSLERYGQGANQPQHF
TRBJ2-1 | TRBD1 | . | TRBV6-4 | TGTGCCAGCAGTCAAATAGGGACAGGATACTCCTACAATGAGCAGTTCTTC | CASSQIGTGYSYNEQFF
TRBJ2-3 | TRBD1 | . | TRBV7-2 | TGTGCCAGCAGCAAAGGACAGGGGAGCACAGATACGCAGTATTTT | CASSKGQGSTDTQYF
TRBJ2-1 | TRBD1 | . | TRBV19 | TGTGCCAGTAGTGTTCCCGGGACAGGGGCTCAGAATGAGCAGTTCTTC | CASSVPGTGAQNEQFF